One and the same sample provided the 19 T cell receptor beta chains below, sequenced in a study of T cell responses to AZD1222 COVID-19 vaccine. Using immunoSEQ multiplex PCR, the repertoire was profiled, and TCRdb retains in-frame clones only, with some absent. Here the sample spans some 190,000 clones, 80% to 90% being singletons. The material was peripheral blood, obtained on day 0 of AZD1222 vaccination. These receptors all come from an adult in good health.

This chain connects TRBV11-2 to TRBJ1-1, with D maybe TRBD1 (5 bases). In germline, CDR1 is SGHAT, CDR2 FQNNGV. V lost 2 bases to trimming and J lost 6 bases, with 13 bases between them. This CDR3 has 14 residues. The CDR3 protein is CASSLLTGAAEAFF. CDR3 bases: TGTGCCAGCAGCTTACTTACTGGGGCGGCTGAAGCTTTCTTT.

V gene TRBV19 combines with J gene TRBJ1-2; D gene ambiguous. Germline V gives CDR1 LNHDA, CDR2 SQIVND (reference sequence). This CDR3 has 14 residues. Trimming removed 1 base at V and 4 bases at J, with 10 bases between. The CDR3 DNA sequence: TGTGCCAGTAGTATAGCAACGGGGATCTATGGCTACACCTTC. Its protein product is CASSIATGIYGYTF.

This clone showed up just once. The chain employs TRBV6-1 and TRBJ2-2, with a tentative D call TRBD1 (6 bases). V was shortened by 2 bases and J by 4 bases, with 17 bases between the two germline ends. CDR3 length: 17 residues. CDR1 is MNHNS and CDR2 is SASEGT in the germline V gene. Here the CDR3 reads CASSEYDWYRATGELFF. In DNA, the CDR3 is TGTGCCAGCAGTGAATACGATTGGTACAGGGCCACCGGGGAGCTGTTTTTT.

V usage is TRBV21-1 and J usage is TRBJ2-6; no check of the table's D call, TRBD1, against the DNA was made. TRBV21-1 is an annotated pseudogene. This CDR3 comprises 16 residues. This CDR3 reads CASSKNPGMGANVLTF. For the CDR3, the DNA is TGTGCCAGCAGCAAAAATCCAGGGATGGGGGCCAACGTCCTGACTTTC.

In nucleotides, the CDR3 is TGTGCCACCAGCAGACCCATGGGGCTCGGGGAGCTGTTTTTT. Protein sequence: CATSRPMGLGELFF. The V gene is TRBV15, the J gene TRBJ2-2; a weak D match, TRBD1 (5 bases). Looked up from germline, CDR1 is LNHNV and CDR2 is YYDKDF (reference sequence). V was clipped by 2 bases and J by 7 bases, with 11 bases between them. This CDR3 has 14 residues. Full variable domain (missing parts from reference TRBV15 and TRBJ2-2): DAMVIQNPRYQVTQFGKPVTLSCSQTLNHNVMYWYQQKSSQAPKLLFHYYDKDFNNEADTPDNFQSRRPNTSFCFLDIRSPGLGDTAMYLCATSRPMGLGELFFGEGSRLTVL.

The chain employs TRBV5-6 and TRBJ1-5, with D perhaps TRBD1 (6 bases). Germline V lookup: CDR1 SGHDT, CDR2 YYEEEE. The V gene lost 0 bases and the J gene lost 7 bases, with 11 bases spanning the gap. The CDR3 consists of 14 residues. CDR3 region: CASSLVSGGQPQHF. The CDR3 coding sequence is TGTGCCAGCAGCTTGGTGTCGGGGGGCCAGCCCCAGCATTTT.

This clone was counted a few times. The chain couples TRBV3-1 (or the pseudogene TRBV3-2) to TRBJ2-7; TRBD2 is a possible D gene (5 bases). Germline-derived CDR1 and CDR2 are LGHDT and YNNKEL (reference sequence). V gave up 0 bases and J gave up 1 base, with 13 bases separating them. The CDR3 covers 16 residues. The chain's CDR3 is CASSQDLTRRSYEQYF. CDR3 bases: TGTGCCAGCAGCCAAGATCTGACCCGGAGGTCCTACGAGCAGTACTTC.

The genes are TRBV5-5 and TRBJ1-6; D gene unclear. The V end lost 4 bases, the J end lost 4 bases, and 21 bases lay between the germline ends. CDR1 is SGHKS, CDR2 YYEKEE, per germline (reference sequence). The CDR3 contains 18 residues. The CDR3 spells CASSPGLQPLLYNSPLHF. As DNA, the CDR3 is TGTGCCAGCAGCCCGGGTCTGCAACCTTTACTATATAATTCACCCCTCCACTTT.

The gene calls are TRBV7-3 and TRBJ2-5; the D gene is possibly TRBD2 (6 bases). The germline gives CDR1 SGHTA, CDR2 FQGTGA. Trimming took off 2 bases at V and 3 bases at J, with 13 bases between the two ends. The CDR3 spans 15 residues. CDR3 DNA sequence: TGTGCCAGCAGCTTACGCCCGGGACTCAAAGAGACCCAGTACTTC. This sequence encodes CASSLRPGLKETQYF.

The rearrangement uses TRBV6-7 and TRBJ2-2, with TRBD2 matching over 7 bases. TRBV6-7 is marked as an open reading frame, function uncertain. The V segment lost 4 bases and the J segment 0 bases; nucleotides outside the gene matches: 11. This CDR3 spans 18 amino acids. CDR3 amino acids: CASSSYRDYKSNTGELFF. In DNA form, the CDR3 reads TGTGCCAGCAGTTCGTACCGGGACTACAAATCGAACACCGGGGAGCTGTTTTTT.

This clone was found once. The CDR3 nucleotides read TGTGCCAGCAGCTTAGGACAGGGTTCGGATTCACCCCTCCACTTT. This sequence encodes CASSLGQGSDSPLHF. The V gene is TRBV7-9, the J gene TRBJ1-6; 7 bases line up with TRBD1. CDR1 and CDR2 (germline): SEHNR, FQNEAQ (reference sequence). The CDR3 has 15 amino acids. Germline trimming cut 1 base from V and 8 bases from J; bases unmatched to any gene: 5.

The chain recombines TRBV12-3 or TRBV12-4 with TRBJ1-2; D is uncertain. The CDR3 sequence is 12 residues long. The ends were cut back, 6 bases at V and 8 bases at J, with 13 bases in the middle. The DNA for the CDR3 is TGTGCCAGCAGCCGTGAGGCTGGAGGCTACACCTTC. Its protein is CASSREAGGYTF.

The J gene is TRBJ1-1, the V gene TRBV14; D uncertain. This CDR3 contains 13 residues. CDR1 and CDR2 (germline): SGHDN, FVKESK. The V and J ends lost 4 bases and 0 bases respectively, with 6 bases between them. CDR3: CASSPTLNTEAFF. In nucleotides, the CDR3 is TGTGCCAGCAGCCCGACGTTGAACACTGAAGCTTTCTTT.

The chain employs TRBV7-2 and TRBJ2-3, with 11 bases fitting TRBD2. The V gene's germline CDR1 is SGHTA and CDR2 FQGNSA. V was pared by 3 bases and J by 2 bases, with 4 bases of the junction left unmatched. The CDR3 extends over 16 amino acids. The CDR3 loop reads CASSFPSGGITDTQYF. DNA for the CDR3: TGTGCCAGCAGCTTTCCTAGCGGGGGGATCACAGATACGCAGTATTTT. The whole variable domain, filled in from reference TRBV7-2 and TRBJ2-3, reads GAGVSQSPSNKVTEKGKDVELRCDPISGHTALYWYRQSLGQGLEFLIYFQGNSAPDKSGLPSDRFSAERTGGSVSTLTIQRTQQEDSAVYLCASSFPSGGITDTQYFGPGTRLTVL.

In DNA form, the CDR3 reads TGCAGCGTTGAAACAGACTATGGCTACACCTTC. Translation: CSVETDYGYTF. The chain combines TRBV29-1 with TRBJ1-2; D gene uncertain. The germline gives CDR1 SQVTM, CDR2 ANQGSEA. V was shortened by 2 bases and J by 3 bases, with 4 bases between the two germline ends. CDR3 length: 11 residues.

The chain is built from TRBV2 and TRBJ2-3; perhaps TRBD2 as D (7 bases). Germline values: CDR1 SNHLY, CDR2 FYNNEI. V lost 2 bases, J lost 0 bases, and 15 bases lay in between. This CDR3 is built from 17 residues. Here the CDR3 DNA reads TGTGCCAGCAGTGAAAGGGGGACTACCTATAGCACAGATACGCAGTATTTT. It specifies CASSERGTTYSTDTQYF.

V and J are TRBV6-1 and TRBJ2-7, with D perhaps TRBD1 (5 bases). Germline V gives CDR1 MNHNS, CDR2 SASEGT. Trimming took 2 bases from V and 1 from J, leaving 9 bases between them. This CDR3 region has 14 residues. CDR3 in amino acids: CASSELGDSYEQYV. CDR3 nucleotides: TGTGCCAGCAGTGAATTAGGGGATTCCTACGAGCAGTACGTC.

As DNA, the CDR3 is TGTGCCAGCAGCGTAGATTGGGCGGCCCGGCTATATGGCTACACCTTC. The encoded protein is CASSVDWAARLYGYTF. The chain uses TRBV9 and TRBJ1-2; D remains ambiguous. The V and J ends lost 0 bases and 5 bases respectively, with 17 bases between them. This CDR3 is 16 amino acids long. The germline CDR1 and CDR2 sequences are SGDLS and YYNGEE.

The chain uses TRBV6-4 and TRBJ2-1; possibly TRBD2 for D (5 bases). The length of the CDR3 is 14 residues. V lost 0 bases and J 11 bases, leaving 14 bases between the germline ends. Germline V CDR1 and CDR2: MRHNA, SNTAGT. CDR3 coding DNA: TGTGCCAGCAGTGACTCGAGAGGGTCCCTTCAGCAGTTCTTC. Translated, it gives CASSDSRGSLQQFF.